The entry that follows covers one TCR beta chain sequence. This specimen comes from a study of blood T cell repertoires in COVID-19. Each participant's cohort was designated according to participant-reported clinical history. Symptom resolution, clearance, or two negative PCRs marked the recovered donors of Cohort 3. Looked up from germline, CDR1 is SGHTS and CDR2 is YDEGEE. The V and J ends lost 4 bases and 3 bases, in that order; junction bases with no gene match: 6. The CDR3 is 15 residues long. The table came from immunoSEQ multiplex PCR; TCRdb's copy has only in-frame clones and leaves some out. The sample contains under 250,000 clones, 84% of which appear only once.

The TCR was taken from a man in his fifties or sixties who had recovered from COVID-19. The rearrangement joins TRBV5-8 to TRBJ1-3; 8 bases are shared with TRBD1. Sequencing was performed on PBMCs or T cells enriched from blood (not recorded which). For the CDR3, the DNA is TGTGCCAGCAGCCCGGACAGGGCGAATGGAAACACCATATATTTT. It translates to CASSPDRANGNTIYF.